Listed here are 18 T cell receptor beta chains from one sample, sequenced in a study of tumor-infiltrating lymphocytes in localized non-small cell lung cancer. Measured with immunoSEQ multiplex PCR; TCRdb has only the in-frame clones, and not every one. Of tens of thousands of clones listed, 80% to 90% are singletons. The sequenced sample consisted of lung tumor tissue. The receptors come from a human donor with non-small cell lung cancer.

This clone was counted once. The chain has TRBV19 and TRBJ2-7, with TRBD2 matching 10 bases. CDR1 and CDR2 (germline): LNHDA, SQIVND (reference sequence). CDR3 length: 15 amino acids. V shed 5 bases, J shed 3 bases, and the junction held 7 bases outside the gene matches. Here the CDR3 reads CASSGIAGGIYEQYF. The DNA of the CDR3 is TGTGCCAGTAGTGGTATAGCGGGGGGTATCTACGAGCAGTACTTC.

The rearrangement links TRBV6-5 to TRBJ2-1, with 9 positions matching TRBD1. Germline values: CDR1 MNHEY, CDR2 SVGAGI. After removal of 2 bases from V and 5 bases from J, the junction contained 4 bases not matched to a gene. The CDR3 consists of 15 residues. DNA of the CDR3: TGTGCCAGCAGTTACGGACAGGGGCGTAACAATGAGCAGTTCTTC. Protein: CASSYGQGRNNEQFF.

The chain has TRBV19 and TRBJ2-5; D is unresolved. Per the germline V gene, CDR1 is LNHDA and CDR2 is SQIVND (reference sequence). Between the trimmed V and J ends, which lost 2 bases and 5 bases, there was a span of 3 bases. This CDR3 has 11 residues. CDR3 sequence: CASSIRETQYF. DNA for the CDR3: TGTGCCAGTAGTATACGGGAGACCCAGTACTTC.

The chain recombines TRBV6-5 with TRBJ2-7; 7 bases fit TRBD1. Germline lookup yields CDR1 MNHEY and CDR2 SVGAGI. CDR3 length: 15 residues. J lost 10 bases, V lost 0 bases, and 12 bases had no gene match. CDR3 nucleotide sequence: TGTGCCAGCAGTTACTCGACCGGACAGGTAGCGTCTCAGTACTTC. Translation: CASSYSTGQVASQYF.

This clone showed up just once. The genes are TRBV7-2 and TRBJ1-2; D remains ambiguous. CDR1 is SGHTA, CDR2 FQGNSA, per germline. Trimming cost V 8 bases and J 4 bases, with 14 bases left between them. This CDR3 contains 13 residues. The CDR3 spells CASVTSGRYGYTF. DNA of the CDR3: TGTGCCAGCGTAACCTCCGGGCGCTATGGCTACACCTTC.

This chain links TRBV10-3 with TRBJ2-1; 9 bases align to TRBD1. CDR3 size: 17 residues. Germline V gives CDR1 ENHRY, CDR2 SYGVKD. The V gene end was trimmed by 10 bases and the J gene end by 2 bases; junction bases not matched to a gene: 15. The chain's CDR3 is CATGDREPPGAYNEQFF. CDR3 DNA sequence: TGTGCCACCGGGGACAGGGAGCCACCAGGCGCCTACAATGAGCAGTTCTTC.

The chain couples TRBV7-2 to TRBJ1-6; D not certain. V lost 0 bases, J lost 7 bases, and 19 bases lay in between. The CDR3 has 18 amino acids. Germline V CDR1 and CDR2: SGHTA, FQGNSA. The CDR3 sequence is CASSLAPPGPTRNSPLHF. DNA of the CDR3: TGTGCCAGCAGCTTAGCCCCACCTGGTCCGACCCGAAATTCACCCCTCCACTTT.

This chain uses TRBV6-5 with TRBJ2-1, with TRBD1 matching over 9 bases. There are 16 residues in the CDR3. Germline CDR1 MNHEY, CDR2 SVGAGI. V lost 0 bases to trimming and J lost 5 bases; unmatched junction nucleotides: 5. The CDR3 bases are TGTGCCAGCAGTTACTCTTTGGGACAGGGTGACAATGAGCAGTTCTTC. Encoded protein: CASSYSLGQGDNEQFF.

The genes are TRBV10-3 and TRBJ1-5, with D tentatively TRBD1 (6 bases). The CDR3 extends over 13 amino acids. Germline-derived CDR1 and CDR2 are ENHRY and SYGVKD. Trimming took off 8 bases at V and 5 bases at J, with 13 bases between the two ends. The CDR3 DNA sequence: TGTGCCATCTCACAGGGACTAGATCAGCCCCAGCATTTT. This gives the protein CAISQGLDQPQHF.

Note on this clone: A junction boundary mismatches the germline segment, possibly from a read error. This chain connects TRBV11-2 to TRBJ1-5; D is undetermined. The CDR3 has 13 residues. In germline, CDR1 is SGHAT, CDR2 FQNNGV. CDR3 sequence (DNA): TGTGCTAGCAGCTTCCAGGTTAATCAGCCCCAGCATTTT. This codes for CASSFQVNQPQHF.

CDR3 amino acids: CASKTGWTVNTEAFF. The CDR3 DNA reads TGTGCCAGTAAAACGGGGTGGACGGTGAACACTGAAGCTTTCTTT. The rearrangement uses TRBV19 and TRBJ1-1; D gene uncertain. The CDR3 length is 15 residues. Germline lookup yields CDR1 LNHDA and CDR2 SQIVND (reference sequence). With 7 bases removed from V and 0 bases from J, the gap between germline ends came to 15 bases.

The chain couples TRBV7-2 to TRBJ2-2, with TRBD2 identical over 10 bases. The CDR3 is made up of 18 amino acids. The germline gives CDR1 SGHTA, CDR2 FQGNSA. Germline trimming cut 8 bases from V and 3 bases from J; bases unmatched to any gene: 15. CDR3 sequence: CASPFSVLAGVHTGELFF. DNA for the CDR3: TGTGCCAGCCCCTTTAGTGTCCTAGCGGGGGTACACACCGGGGAGCTGTTTTTT.

The chain employs TRBV6-5 and TRBJ2-5; D might be TRBD1 or TRBD2, each matching 7 bases. V gave up 6 bases and J gave up 4 bases, with 15 bases separating them. The CDR3 is 14 residues long. Germline V gene lookup returns CDR1 MNHEY and CDR2 SVGAGI. In DNA, the CDR3 is TGTGCCAGCAGATCGACAGGGAGGGGAGAGACCCAGTACTTC. Protein: CASRSTGRGETQYF.

This clone has a handful of counts. The chain combines TRBV28 with TRBJ2-1; D might be TRBD1 (5 bases). Trimming cost V 5 bases and J 4 bases, with 15 bases left between them. This CDR3 has 15 residues. Germline V gene sequence: CDR1 MDHEN, CDR2 SYDVKM. CDR3 protein: CASSRAGPAYNEQFF. The CDR3 bases are TGTGCCAGCAGTCGAGCAGGGCCCGCGTACAATGAGCAGTTCTTC.

A single count supports this clone. CDR3 in amino acids: CASSLAGQGRHEQYF. The CDR3 DNA is TGTGCCAGCAGCTTGGCCGGACAGGGGAGGCACGAGCAGTACTTC. The V call is TRBV5-4, the J call TRBJ2-7; 9 nucleotides agree with TRBD1. This CDR3 is 15 amino acids long. Losses at the gene ends were 0 bases for V and 5 bases for J; bases not matched to a gene: 6. Germline loops: CDR1 SGHNT, CDR2 YYREEE (reference sequence).

The rearrangement links TRBV10-3 to TRBJ1-5; 8 bases line up with TRBD1. The CDR3 sequence is 14 residues long. Trimming removed 5 bases from V and 4 bases from J; junction bases left unmatched: 4. Germline CDR1 reads ENHRY; CDR2 reads SYGVKD. CDR3 coding DNA: TGTGCCATCAGTCGACAGGGGAGTAATCAGCCCCAGCATTTT. Residues: CAISRQGSNQPQHF.

The chain links TRBV9 to TRBJ1-3; tentatively, D is TRBD1 (6 bases). This CDR3 has 19 amino acids. Germline V CDR1 and CDR2: SGDLS, YYNGEE. The V gene lost 0 bases and the J gene lost 0 bases, with 19 bases spanning the gap. In DNA, the CDR3 is TGTGCCAGCAGCGTAGACGGGACAAAAACGACATCCTCTGGAAACACCATATATTTT. Encoded protein: CASSVDGTKTTSSGNTIYF.

The chain joins TRBV14 to TRBJ2-1, with 9 bases aligning to TRBD2. This CDR3 region has 16 residues. Trimming cost V 1 base and J 6 bases; bases outside gene matches: 7. Germline lookup yields CDR1 SGHDN and CDR2 FVKESK. Here the CDR3 reads CASSQGTRRGGNEQFF. The CDR3 bases are TGTGCCAGCAGCCAAGGTACCCGGCGGGGGGGCAATGAGCAGTTCTTC.